This is a list of T cell receptor beta chains from one sample in a study of cytomegalovirus exposure and HLA in healthy donors. TCRdb keeps only in-frame clones here, not all; method: immunoSEQ multiplex PCR. The sample shows 100,000 to 150,000 clones, roughly nine tenths of them seen only once. Sequenced sample: PBMCs. The receptor source for this set is a woman aged 18-35 years in good health and CMV-seronegative. Each CDR3 is given with its conserved first and last residue. A D gene is named only where the DNA matches it firmly. Not all rows give a size; the values are once, few, many and, for expanded clones, a class.

D gene,V gene,J gene,clone size,CDR3 protein,CDR3 DNA
TRBD1,TRBV5-4,TRBJ1-2,NA,CASRKNRGDDYGYTF,TGTGCCAGCAGAAAAAACAGGGGGGATGACTATGGCTACACCTTC
NA,TRBV5-5,TRBJ2-7,NA,CASSLAPGQWSYF,TGTGCCAGCAGCTTGGCCCCGGGACAATGGTCGTACTTC
NA,TRBV6-1,TRBJ1-2,NA,CASSEWSGYNYGYTF,TGTGCCAGCAGTGAATGGAGTGGATATAACTATGGCTACACCTTC
NA,TRBV6-5,TRBJ1-2,NA,CASSYSRAANYGYTF,TGTGCCAGCAGTTACTCGAGGGCAGCTAACTATGGCTACACCTTC
NA,TRBV6-5,TRBJ1-5,NA,CASSGGLRQPQHF,TGTGCCAGCAGTGGGGGGTTACGCCAGCCCCAGCATTTT
TRBD1,TRBV9,TRBJ1-2,NA,CASSAPGQEVYGYTF,TGTGCCAGCAGCGCCCCGGGACAGGAGGTCTATGGCTACACCTTC
NA,TRBV7-8,TRBJ2-2,few,CASSLVGGTGTTGELFF,TGTGCCAGCAGCTTAGTGGGGGGGACAGGCACCACCGGGGAGCTGTTTTTT
NA,TRBV19,TRBJ2-5,NA,CASSPWTEEGTQYF,TGTGCCAGTAGTCCCTGGACAGAGGAAGGGACCCAGTACTTC
NA,TRBV6-6,TRBJ2-5,NA,CASSYGKETQYF,TGTGCCAGCAGTTATGGCAAGGAGACCCAGTACTTC
TRBD1,TRBV6-1,TRBJ1-6,once,CASLMGQGNNSPLHF,TGTGCCAGCTTAATGGGACAGGGCAATAATTCACCCCTCCACTTT
NA,TRBV9,TRBJ1-2,NA,CASTQGQNYGYTF,TGTGCCAGCACCCAGGGGCAAAACTATGGCTACACCTTC
NA,TRBV19,TRBJ2-7,NA,CASSSGSPHEQYF,TGTGCCAGTAGTTCAGGGTCTCCCCACGAGCAGTACTTC
NA,TRBV27,TRBJ1-1,NA,CASRPFTMNTEAFF,TGTGCCAGCAGACCGTTCACTATGAACACTGAAGCTTTCTTT
NA,TRBV13,TRBJ1-2,NA,CASSQALSPNYGYTF,TGTGCCAGCAGCCAGGCCCTTTCCCCAAACTATGGCTACACCTTC
NA,TRBV7-8,TRBJ1-4,NA,CASSLAGVEKLFF,TGTGCCAGCAGCTTAGCAGGGGTAGAAAAACTGTTTTTT
TRBD2,TRBV10-2,TRBJ2-3,NA,CASSEGASGRTDTQYF,TGCGCCAGCAGTGAGGGGGCTAGCGGCCGCACAGATACGCAGTATTTT
NA,TRBV6-5,TRBJ1-5,NA,CASSYRQEGQPQHF,TGTGCCAGCAGTTACCGACAGGAAGGGCAGCCCCAGCATTTT
TRBD1,TRBV6-5,TRBJ1-3,NA,CASSYGQGSSGNTIYF,TGTGCCAGCAGTTACGGACAGGGGTCCAGCGGAAACACCATATATTTT
NA,TRBV11-2,TRBJ2-6,NA,CASSLPSGANVLTF,TGTGCCAGCAGCCTCCCGTCTGGGGCCAACGTCCTGACTTTC
TRBD1,TRBV11-2,TRBJ2-3,NA,CASTRTGGVADTQYF,TGTGCCAGCACAAGAACAGGGGGCGTCGCAGATACGCAGTATTTT
TRBD1,TRBV25-1,TRBJ1-6,NA,CASIQAGGNSPLHF,TGTGCCAGCATCCAAGCAGGGGGTAATTCACCCCTCCACTTT
NA,TRBV10-3,TRBJ1-2,NA,CAIMAGSDYGYTF,TGTGCCATCATGGCAGGGTCGGACTATGGCTACACCTTC
NA,TRBV5-1,TRBJ2-2,NA,CASSLRQIPGELFF,TGCGCCAGCAGCTTGCGACAGATCCCCGGGGAGCTGTTTTTT
NA,TRBV11-3,TRBJ2-2,NA,CASSHRDMAGELFF,TGTGCCAGCAGCCACAGGGATATGGCCGGGGAGCTGTTTTTT
NA,TRBV19,TRBJ1-4,NA,CASSIWQYNEKLFF,TGTGCCAGTAGTATTTGGCAGTATAATGAAAAACTGTTTTTT
NA,TRBV29-1,TRBJ1-6,NA,CSVGMTDGSPLHF,TGCAGCGTTGGGATGACAGATGGTTCACCCCTCCACTTT
NA,TRBV19,TRBJ2-7,few,CASSPRTPAGEQYF,TGTGCCAGTAGTCCCCGGACGCCGGCGGGAGAGCAGTACTTC
NA,TRBV6-6,TRBJ2-4,once,CASSYDTDLAKNIQYF,TGTGCCAGCAGTTACGATACAGATCTAGCCAAAAACATTCAGTACTTC
NA,TRBV7-9,TRBJ1-2,NA,CASASGGNGYTF,TGTGCCAGCGCAAGCGGAGGGAATGGCTACACCTTC
NA,TRBV7-7,TRBJ2-2,NA,CASSLGQNTGELFF,TGTGCCAGCAGCCTAGGACAGAACACCGGGGAGCTGTTTTTT
TRBD2,TRBV10-1,TRBJ2-3,NA,CASSESLAGRGADTDTQYF,TGCGCCAGCAGTGAGTCGTTGGCCGGGCGGGGGGCTGACACAGATACGCAGTATTTT
NA,TRBV27,TRBJ1-1,NA,CASRLGQSNTEAFF,TGTGCCAGCAGACTTGGACAGTCGAACACTGAAGCTTTCTTT
NA,TRBV11-2,TRBJ1-2,NA,CASSPFRNQGYGYTF,TGTGCCAGCAGCCCATTTAGGAATCAGGGCTATGGCTACACCTTC
NA,TRBV27,TRBJ2-1,NA,CASSSLGTYNEQFF,TGTGCCAGCAGTTCGCTTGGGACTTACAATGAGCAGTTCTTC
NA,TRBV5-6,TRBJ1-1,NA,CASTWGQGWTEAFF,TGTGCCAGCACCTGGGGGCAGGGTTGGACTGAAGCTTTCTTT
TRBD1,TRBV2,TRBJ1-4,NA,CASSVTGGDRDWATNEKLFF,TGTGCCAGCAGTGTGACGGGGGGGGACAGGGATTGGGCAACTAATGAAAAACTGTTTTTT
NA,TRBV6-4,TRBJ2-7,few,CASSDPLDEQYF,TGTGCCAGCAGTGACCCCCTAGACGAGCAGTACTTC
NA,TRBV11-3,TRBJ2-2,NA,CASSWGAGELFF,TGTGCCAGCAGCTGGGGGGCCGGGGAGCTGTTTTTT
NA,TRBV18,TRBJ2-7,once,CASSPANRVAYEQYF,TGTGCCAGCTCACCAGCTAATCGGGTAGCCTACGAGCAGTACTTC
NA,TRBV29-1,TRBJ2-6,NA,CSAAGWATGANVLTF,TGCAGCGCGGCGGGGTGGGCTACTGGGGCCAACGTCCTGACTTTC
TRBD2,TRBV9,TRBJ2-3,NA,CASSASGASDTQYF,TGTGCCAGCAGCGCGAGCGGGGCTTCGGATACGCAGTATTTT
TRBD1,TRBV19,TRBJ1-4,NA,CASSGQGRGEKLFF,TGTGCCAGTAGCGGACAGGGGAGAGGTGAAAAACTGTTTTTT
NA,TRBV10-3,TRBJ2-7,NA,CAITSAGTYEQYF,TGTGCCATCACTTCCGCAGGGACCTACGAGCAGTACTTC
TRBD1,TRBV18,TRBJ1-5,NA,CASSPESGGLQPQHF,TGTGCCAGCTCACCAGAATCAGGGGGTCTACAGCCCCAGCATTTT
NA,TRBV5-1,TRBJ1-1,NA,CASSLVGVNTEAFF,TGCGCCAGCAGCTTGGTAGGGGTGAACACTGAAGCTTTCTTT
NA,TRBV4-1,TRBJ2-3,NA,CASSPGRLLVSGTSTDTQYF,TGCGCCAGCAGCCCAGGAAGATTATTGGTCTCCGGAACTAGCACAGATACGCAGTATTTT
TRBD1,TRBV28,TRBJ1-1,NA,CASSPIYDRETEAFF,TGTGCCAGCAGTCCTATCTACGACAGGGAGACTGAAGCTTTCTTT
NA,TRBV2,TRBJ2-7,once,CASRQVRGFYEQYF,TGTGCCAGCAGACAGGTTAGGGGATTCTACGAGCAGTACTTC
TRBD2,TRBV7-9,TRBJ2-1,NA,CASSSSTSGYYNEQFF,TGTGCCAGCAGCTCTTCGACTAGCGGATACTACAATGAGCAGTTCTTC
NA,TRBV9,TRBJ2-1,few,CASSVEEAMYNEQFF,TGTGCCAGCAGCGTAGAGGAGGCAATGTACAATGAGCAGTTCTTC
NA,TRBV6-1,TRBJ1-6,once,CASSGEGFSYNSPLHF,TGTGCCAGCAGTGGGGAGGGGTTCTCCTATAATTCACCCCTCCACTTT
NA,TRBV7-8,TRBJ1-1,NA,CASSFSDFDFEAFF,TGTGCCAGCAGTTTCTCCGACTTTGATTTTGAAGCTTTCTTT
NA,TRBV29-1,TRBJ1-1,NA,CSVWGPGTEAFF,TGCAGCGTTTGGGGACCCGGGACAGAAGCTTTCTTT
TRBD2,TRBV6-5,TRBJ2-1,NA,CASRIWGRDDNEQFF,TGTGCCAGCAGAATATGGGGGAGGGACGACAATGAGCAGTTCTTC
TRBD2,TRBV4-1,TRBJ2-1,NA,CASSPGGPYNEQFF,TGCGCCAGCAGCCCGGGGGGGCCGTACAATGAGCAGTTCTTC